This is a list of T cell receptor beta chains from one sample in a study of blood T cell repertoires in COVID-19. Profiling relied on immunoSEQ multiplex PCR, and the TCRdb table lists in-frame clones only, not all of them. The data hold 11,000 to 15,000 clones, with 90% observed a single time. The sample was peripheral blood. The source is a human donor in a cohort sampled during active COVID-19. The CDR3 runs from the conserved cysteine through the conserved F or W. D genes are given only for firm matches. A row's size may be missing; if present it is once, few, many or a size class.

d_call: NA
j_call: TRBJ2-7
v_call: TRBV7-8
clone_size: NA
cdr3_length: 13
cdr3_nt: TGTGCCAGCAGCCCTACTAGCTATTACGAGCAGTACTTC
cdr3_aa: CASSPTSYYEQYF

d_call: NA
j_call: TRBJ2-7
v_call: TRBV27
clone_size: NA
cdr3_length: 11
cdr3_nt: TGTGCCAGCACAGGTGGCGACGAGCAGTACTTC
cdr3_aa: CASTGGDEQYF

d_call: TRBD1
j_call: TRBJ1-6
v_call: TRBV19
clone_size: NA
cdr3_length: 14
cdr3_nt: TGTGCCAGTAGTATTCAGGGGGCTAATTCACCCCTCCACTTT
cdr3_aa: CASSIQGANSPLHF

d_call: TRBD2
j_call: TRBJ2-7
v_call: TRBV7-9
clone_size: NA
cdr3_length: 14
cdr3_nt: TGTGCCAGCAGCCGCGGGACTAGCGGTTACGAGCAGTACTTC
cdr3_aa: CASSRGTSGYEQYF

d_call: NA
j_call: TRBJ1-4
v_call: TRBV6-5
clone_size: few
cdr3_length: 15
cdr3_nt: TGTGCCAGCAGTTACTCGAACAGGGCAGGCGAAAAACTGTTTTTT
cdr3_aa: CASSYSNRAGEKLFF

d_call: NA
j_call: TRBJ2-5
v_call: TRBV19
clone_size: NA
cdr3_length: 14
cdr3_nt: TGTGCCAGTAGTATAGATGTACTAGCTGAGACCCAGTACTTC
cdr3_aa: CASSIDVLAETQYF

d_call: TRBD2
j_call: TRBJ2-3
v_call: TRBV28
clone_size: NA
cdr3_length: 16
cdr3_nt: TGTGCCAGCAGTCCACTAGCGGGCCTTGAGGTAGATACGCAGTATTTT
cdr3_aa: CASSPLAGLEVDTQYF

d_call: TRBD2
j_call: TRBJ2-1
v_call: TRBV6-5
clone_size: NA
cdr3_length: 15
cdr3_nt: TGTGCCAGCACCACGGGCGGGAGACCCTACAATGAGCAGTTCTTC
cdr3_aa: CASTTGGRPYNEQFF

d_call: NA
j_call: TRBJ1-5
v_call: TRBV7-9
clone_size: once
cdr3_length: 14
cdr3_nt: TGTGCCAGCAGCTCAGACAGAAACAATCAGCCCCAGCATTTT
cdr3_aa: CASSSDRNNQPQHF

d_call: NA
j_call: TRBJ2-6
v_call: TRBV6-2/TRBV6-3
clone_size: once
cdr3_length: 15
cdr3_nt: TGTGCCAGCAGTTCAGCAGGGTCCGGGGCCAACGTCCTGACTTTC
cdr3_aa: CASSSAGSGANVLTF

d_call: TRBD1
j_call: TRBJ1-4
v_call: TRBV3-1/TRBV3-2
clone_size: NA
cdr3_length: 16
cdr3_nt: TGTGCCAGCAGCCAAGGTAGCCCCGGGACAGGGCAAAAACTGTTTTTT
cdr3_aa: CASSQGSPGTGQKLFF

d_call: NA
j_call: TRBJ2-7
v_call: TRBV5-4
clone_size: NA
cdr3_length: 14
cdr3_nt: TGTGCCAGCAGCTTTGACTACCTGTCCTACGAGCAGTACTTC
cdr3_aa: CASSFDYLSYEQYF

d_call: TRBD1
j_call: TRBJ1-2
v_call: TRBV7-9
clone_size: NA
cdr3_length: 19
cdr3_nt: TGTGCCAGCAGCTTAGGCCCAGACAGGGCGCCCCGCTTTAACTATGGCTACACCTTC
cdr3_aa: CASSLGPDRAPRFNYGYTF

d_call: TRBD1
j_call: TRBJ2-7
v_call: TRBV5-6
clone_size: few
cdr3_length: 15
cdr3_nt: TGTGCCAGCAGCCGAGACAGGGGCCCCTCCTACGAGCAGTACTTC
cdr3_aa: CASSRDRGPSYEQYF

d_call: TRBD2
j_call: TRBJ2-1
v_call: TRBV5-4
clone_size: NA
cdr3_length: 16
cdr3_nt: TGTGCCAGCAGCATTAGTTCTAGCGGCACCTACAATGAGCAGTTCTTC
cdr3_aa: CASSISSSGTYNEQFF

d_call: TRBD2
j_call: TRBJ2-7
v_call: TRBV6-5
clone_size: NA
cdr3_length: 15
cdr3_nt: TGTGCCAGCAGTCTATTAGCGGGAGGGCCAGACGAGCAGTACTTC
cdr3_aa: CASSLLAGGPDEQYF

d_call: TRBD1
j_call: TRBJ2-1
v_call: TRBV24-1
clone_size: NA
cdr3_length: 13
cdr3_nt: TGTGCCACCAGTGAGACAGGGATACATGAGCAGTTCTTC
cdr3_aa: CATSETGIHEQFF

d_call: TRBD1
j_call: TRBJ2-5
v_call: TRBV5-6
clone_size: NA
cdr3_length: 13
cdr3_nt: TGTGCCAGCAGCTTGGACAGGGGGGAGACCCAGTACTTC
cdr3_aa: CASSLDRGETQYF

d_call: TRBD2
j_call: TRBJ2-3
v_call: TRBV5-5
clone_size: NA
cdr3_length: 18
cdr3_nt: TGTGCCAGCAGCTTGGATCCTCTAGCGGGAGTTTTCCCAGATACGCAGTATTTT
cdr3_aa: CASSLDPLAGVFPDTQYF

d_call: TRBD2
j_call: TRBJ2-1
v_call: TRBV6-2/TRBV6-3
clone_size: NA
cdr3_length: 15
cdr3_nt: TGTGCCAGCAGTCCACTAGCGGGGTGGTACAATGAGCAGTTCTTC
cdr3_aa: CASSPLAGWYNEQFF

d_call: TRBD1
j_call: TRBJ1-2
v_call: TRBV19
clone_size: once
cdr3_length: 14
cdr3_nt: TGTGCCAGTAGTACACCCGGACAGGGGAGCGGCTACACCTTC
cdr3_aa: CASSTPGQGSGYTF

d_call: TRBD1
j_call: TRBJ2-7
v_call: TRBV29-1
clone_size: NA
cdr3_length: 16
cdr3_nt: TGCAGCGTTGAGGTCTGGAGGGACAGGGTTAACTACGAGCAGTACTTC
cdr3_aa: CSVEVWRDRVNYEQYF

d_call: TRBD1
j_call: TRBJ2-1
v_call: TRBV19
clone_size: NA
cdr3_length: 16
cdr3_nt: TGTGCCAGTAGTATGAGTTGGCAGGGGGCTTACAATGAGCAGTTCTTC
cdr3_aa: CASSMSWQGAYNEQFF

d_call: TRBD2
j_call: TRBJ2-3
v_call: TRBV5-1
clone_size: NA
cdr3_length: 14
cdr3_nt: TGCGCCAGCAGCTTTGGACTAGCGGGGGACACGCAGTATTTT
cdr3_aa: CASSFGLAGDTQYF

d_call: NA
j_call: TRBJ2-1
v_call: TRBV7-8
clone_size: once
cdr3_length: 15
cdr3_nt: TGTGCCAGCAGCTTAGCGGGGGGGCTCTACAATGAGCAGTTCTTC
cdr3_aa: CASSLAGGLYNEQFF

d_call: TRBD2
j_call: TRBJ2-7
v_call: TRBV4-1
clone_size: NA
cdr3_length: 16
cdr3_nt: TGCGCCAGCAGCCAAGATAGTAGCGGGGGGGCCTACGAGCAGTACTTC
cdr3_aa: CASSQDSSGGAYEQYF

d_call: TRBD1
j_call: TRBJ2-2
v_call: TRBV5-1
clone_size: once
cdr3_length: 15
cdr3_nt: TGCGCCAGCAGCCCGGACAGGGGCAACACCGGGGAGCTGTTTTTT
cdr3_aa: CASSPDRGNTGELFF

d_call: NA
j_call: TRBJ2-1
v_call: TRBV6-5
clone_size: NA
cdr3_length: 15
cdr3_nt: TGTGCCAGCAGTATCCCAGGGGCCGGTTTATCGAAGCAGTTCTTC
cdr3_aa: CASSIPGAGLSKQFF

d_call: NA
j_call: TRBJ2-2
v_call: TRBV28
clone_size: NA
cdr3_length: 14
cdr3_nt: TGTGCCAGCAGTTTTTTGAGAAACACCGGGGAGCTGTTTTTT
cdr3_aa: CASSFLRNTGELFF

d_call: NA
j_call: TRBJ1-2
v_call: TRBV5-6
clone_size: NA
cdr3_length: 15
cdr3_nt: TGTGCCAGCAGCTTCGGACAGCGAGCTAACTATGGCTACACCTTC
cdr3_aa: CASSFGQRANYGYTF

d_call: TRBD1
j_call: TRBJ1-6
v_call: TRBV6-5
clone_size: NA
cdr3_length: 15
cdr3_nt: TGTGCCAGCAGGTCCGGAGGGGGCGGAAATTCACCCCTCCACTTT
cdr3_aa: CASRSGGGGNSPLHF

d_call: NA
j_call: TRBJ2-1
v_call: TRBV11-2
clone_size: NA
cdr3_length: 16
cdr3_nt: TGTGCCAGCAGCCAGGGGCAACGGGATTCCTACAATGAGCAGTTCTTC
cdr3_aa: CASSQGQRDSYNEQFF

d_call: TRBD2
j_call: TRBJ2-7
v_call: TRBV7-9
clone_size: NA
cdr3_length: 15
cdr3_nt: TGTGCCAGCAGCCCGACTAGCGGGAGGAAAAACGAGCAGTACTTC
cdr3_aa: CASSPTSGRKNEQYF

d_call: TRBD2
j_call: TRBJ2-3
v_call: TRBV7-9
clone_size: NA
cdr3_length: 17
cdr3_nt: TGTGCCAGCAGCCCCAATAGCGGGAGGGTGGCCACAGATACGCAGTATTTT
cdr3_aa: CASSPNSGRVATDTQYF

d_call: TRBD1
j_call: TRBJ2-7
v_call: TRBV11-2
clone_size: once
cdr3_length: 15
cdr3_nt: TGTGCCAGCAGCGGTAGTGGGACAGGGGCCTACGAGCAGTACTTC
cdr3_aa: CASSGSGTGAYEQYF

d_call: NA
j_call: TRBJ2-3
v_call: TRBV11-3
clone_size: NA
cdr3_length: 12
cdr3_nt: TGTGCCAGCAGCCCGGGGGCAGATACGCAGTATTTT
cdr3_aa: CASSPGADTQYF

d_call: NA
j_call: TRBJ2-7
v_call: TRBV7-2
clone_size: NA
cdr3_length: 15
cdr3_nt: TGTGCCAGCAGCTTTGAGGCGGGGCTTACCTACGAGCAGTACTTC
cdr3_aa: CASSFEAGLTYEQYF

d_call: NA
j_call: TRBJ1-3
v_call: TRBV6-1
clone_size: once
cdr3_length: 16
cdr3_nt: TGTGCCAGCAGTGAACGATGGACAGCCTCTGGAAACACCATATATTTT
cdr3_aa: CASSERWTASGNTIYF

d_call: NA
j_call: TRBJ1-2
v_call: TRBV19
clone_size: NA
cdr3_length: 14
cdr3_nt: TGTGCCAGTAGCTTCAAACAGGCAGGGTATGGCTACACCTTC
cdr3_aa: CASSFKQAGYGYTF

d_call: NA
j_call: TRBJ2-7
v_call: TRBV19
clone_size: NA
cdr3_length: 13
cdr3_nt: TGTGCCAGTACCCACAGGGAAGGGCACGAGCAGTACTTC
cdr3_aa: CASTHREGHEQYF

d_call: TRBD1
j_call: TRBJ1-2
v_call: TRBV5-6
clone_size: NA
cdr3_length: 13
cdr3_nt: TGTGCCAGCAGGCGGACAGGGGTCTATGGCTACACCTTC
cdr3_aa: CASRRTGVYGYTF

d_call: TRBD1
j_call: TRBJ2-7
v_call: TRBV2
clone_size: NA
cdr3_length: 14
cdr3_nt: TGTGCCAGCAGTGCCGGGACAGAAGTCTACGAGCAGTACTTC
cdr3_aa: CASSAGTEVYEQYF

d_call: TRBD1
j_call: TRBJ1-2
v_call: TRBV18
clone_size: few
cdr3_length: 14
cdr3_nt: TGTGCCAGCTCACTGGCAGGGGGCATCGATGGCTACACCTTC
cdr3_aa: CASSLAGGIDGYTF

d_call: NA
j_call: TRBJ2-3
v_call: TRBV19
clone_size: NA
cdr3_length: 15
cdr3_nt: TGTGCCAGTAGTCGGGGGGCAGGGAGCACAGATACGCAGTATTTT
cdr3_aa: CASSRGAGSTDTQYF

d_call: NA
j_call: TRBJ2-1
v_call: TRBV6-4
clone_size: NA
cdr3_length: 14
cdr3_nt: TGTGCCAGCAGTGATGACTTAGAACACAATGAGCAGTTCTTC
cdr3_aa: CASSDDLEHNEQFF

d_call: TRBD2
j_call: TRBJ2-3
v_call: TRBV19
clone_size: NA
cdr3_length: 15
cdr3_nt: TGTGCCAGTAGTAGGATAGCGGGGGGAACAGATACGCAGTATTTT
cdr3_aa: CASSRIAGGTDTQYF

d_call: NA
j_call: TRBJ1-5
v_call: TRBV14
clone_size: NA
cdr3_length: 13
cdr3_nt: TGTGCCAGCAGCCAAGCAGGATCGACGCCCCAGCATTTT
cdr3_aa: CASSQAGSTPQHF

d_call: TRBD2
j_call: TRBJ2-3
v_call: TRBV5-6
clone_size: NA
cdr3_length: 16
cdr3_nt: TGTGCCAGCAGCTTAGCGGGGGCGACTAGCACAGATACGCAGTATTTT
cdr3_aa: CASSLAGATSTDTQYF

d_call: NA
j_call: TRBJ2-3
v_call: TRBV5-6
clone_size: NA
cdr3_length: 15
cdr3_nt: TGTGCCAGCAGCTTGGATGGAGGCCGCACAGATACGCAGTATTTT
cdr3_aa: CASSLDGGRTDTQYF

d_call: TRBD1
j_call: TRBJ1-5
v_call: TRBV19
clone_size: NA
cdr3_length: 15
cdr3_nt: TGTGCCAGTAGTACGACAGGGGAAAACGGTCAGCCCCAGCATTTT
cdr3_aa: CASSTTGENGQPQHF

d_call: TRBD1
j_call: TRBJ1-6
v_call: TRBV6-5
clone_size: NA
cdr3_length: 15
cdr3_nt: TGTGCCAGCAGTTACGACAGGGTCGATAATTCACCCCTCCACTTT
cdr3_aa: CASSYDRVDNSPLHF

d_call: TRBD2
j_call: TRBJ2-1
v_call: TRBV7-3
clone_size: NA
cdr3_length: 15
cdr3_nt: TGTGCCAGCAGCATAAGCGGGGGGGCCCACAATGAGCAGTTCTTC
cdr3_aa: CASSISGGAHNEQFF

d_call: NA
j_call: TRBJ1-1
v_call: TRBV9
clone_size: NA
cdr3_length: 16
cdr3_nt: TGTGCCAGCAGCGTAGCTAGCACTCAGATCGTACCTGAAGCTTTCTTT
cdr3_aa: CASSVASTQIVPEAFF

d_call: TRBD1
j_call: TRBJ2-7
v_call: TRBV29-1
clone_size: NA
cdr3_length: 13
cdr3_nt: TGCAGCGTTTTCGACAGGGGGTCCTACGAGCAGTACTTC
cdr3_aa: CSVFDRGSYEQYF

d_call: TRBD1
j_call: TRBJ2-7
v_call: TRBV2
clone_size: NA
cdr3_length: 14
cdr3_nt: TGTGCCAGCAGTGATCGAGACAGGGCCGGCGAGCAGTACTTC
cdr3_aa: CASSDRDRAGEQYF

d_call: TRBD1
j_call: TRBJ1-4
v_call: TRBV4-1
clone_size: once
cdr3_length: 20
cdr3_nt: TGCGCCAGCAGCCAAGCAAAGACAGGGGGCGCGAGGCGAACTAATGAAAAACTGTTTTTT
cdr3_aa: CASSQAKTGGARRTNEKLFF

d_call: NA
j_call: TRBJ2-7
v_call: TRBV5-4
clone_size: NA
cdr3_length: 13
cdr3_nt: TGTGCCAGCAGCTACAATCCTAGCGACGAGCAGTACTTC
cdr3_aa: CASSYNPSDEQYF

d_call: NA
j_call: TRBJ2-6
v_call: TRBV30
clone_size: NA
cdr3_length: 16
cdr3_nt: TGTGCCTGGAGCGCCCCGGGGTTCTCTGGGGCCAACGTCCTGACTTTC
cdr3_aa: CAWSAPGFSGANVLTF

d_call: NA
j_call: TRBJ2-7
v_call: TRBV6-1
clone_size: NA
cdr3_length: 15
cdr3_nt: TGTGCCAGCAGTGAGCATCCGGGACTCCTCTACGAGCAGTACTTC
cdr3_aa: CASSEHPGLLYEQYF

d_call: NA
j_call: TRBJ2-3
v_call: TRBV5-1
clone_size: NA
cdr3_length: 15
cdr3_nt: TGCGCCAGCAGCTTGGGACTAGACTTCACAGATACGCAGTATTTT
cdr3_aa: CASSLGLDFTDTQYF